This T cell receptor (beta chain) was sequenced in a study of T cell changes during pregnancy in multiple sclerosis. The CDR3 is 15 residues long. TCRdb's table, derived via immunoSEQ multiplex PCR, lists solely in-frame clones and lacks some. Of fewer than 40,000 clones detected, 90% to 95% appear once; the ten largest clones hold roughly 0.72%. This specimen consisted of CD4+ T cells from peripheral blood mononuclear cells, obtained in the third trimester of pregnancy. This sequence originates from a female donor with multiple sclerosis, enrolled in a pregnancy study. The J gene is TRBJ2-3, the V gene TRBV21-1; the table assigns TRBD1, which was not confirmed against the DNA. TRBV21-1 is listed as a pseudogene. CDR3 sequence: CASSKGAGFFDTQYF. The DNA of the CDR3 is TGTGCCAGCAGCAAAGGGGCAGGGTTTTTCGATACGCAGTATTTT.